This T cell receptor beta chain derives from a study of blood T cell repertoires in COVID-19. Study at large: Whether acute or convalescent, the COVID-19 samples came from the United States, Italy and Spain.

Authors' analysis steps: Scientists estimated how many nucleated cells there were by amplifying reference gene primers. Profiled with immunoSEQ multiplex PCR; TCRdb holds only in-frame clones, not every one. V and J calls and clone size come straight from that table; D and trimming were deduced from the DNA. The sample shows 200,000 to 250,000 clones, approximately 78% of them seen only once. The CDR3 runs 16 residues. Per the germline V gene, CDR1 is MGHDK and CDR2 is SYGVNS. Trimming stripped 3 bases from V and 0 bases from J, with 11 bases between. The rearrangement uses TRBV25-1 and TRBJ1-4; D is unclear. The source is a woman aged 70 to 79 with COVID-19, enrolled during active disease. Sequenced material: peripheral blood. The CDR3, as DNA: TGTGCCAGCAGTGACCCACGCGTAGCAACTAATGAAAAACTGTTTTTT. Translating it yields CASSDPRVATNEKLFF.